The clone carrying this T cell receptor beta chain has just one count. RNA transcripts yielded amplified TCR beta CDR3 regions. Primed by the HTBI set, a first-round RT-PCR was run on the TCR CDR3. TCRdb independently ran MiXCR on the multiplex PCR reads; one entry per CDR3 protein. The sample has 300,000 to 450,000 distinct CDR3 sequences, about 15% seen once; the top ten hold around a fifth. The data stem from a study of T cells in Graves' hyperthyroidism and ophthalmopathy. The material sequenced was blood. The TCR sequence derives from a woman under 40 with Graves' ophthalmopathy.

The CDR3 loop reads CASSEGADSYNEQFF. The CDR3 bases are TGTGCCAGCAGTGAGGGGGCAGATTCCTACAATGAGCAGTTCTTC. V gene TRBV2 combines with J gene TRBJ2-1; perhaps TRBD1 as D (6 bases). The germline CDR1 and CDR2 sequences are SNHLY and FYNNEI. V lost 3 bases and J lost 1, with 10 bases in between. CDR3 length: 15 residues.